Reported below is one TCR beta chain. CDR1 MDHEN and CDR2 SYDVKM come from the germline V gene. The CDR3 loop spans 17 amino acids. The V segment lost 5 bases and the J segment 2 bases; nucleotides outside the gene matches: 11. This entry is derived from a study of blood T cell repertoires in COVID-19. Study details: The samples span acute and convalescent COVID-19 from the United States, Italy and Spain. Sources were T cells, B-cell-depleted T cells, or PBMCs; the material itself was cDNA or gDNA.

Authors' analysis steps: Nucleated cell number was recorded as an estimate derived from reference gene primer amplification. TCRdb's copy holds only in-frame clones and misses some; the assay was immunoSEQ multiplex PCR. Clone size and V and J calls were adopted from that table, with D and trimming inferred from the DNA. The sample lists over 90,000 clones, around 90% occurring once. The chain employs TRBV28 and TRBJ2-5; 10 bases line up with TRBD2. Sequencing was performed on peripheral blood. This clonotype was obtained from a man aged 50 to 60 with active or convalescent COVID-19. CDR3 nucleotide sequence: TGTGCCAGCAGTCCATCCCCCCATAGCGGGGGGCAAGAGACCCAGTACTTC. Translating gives CASSPSPHSGGQETQYF.